The 2 T cell receptor beta chains below come from one sample, sequenced in a study of Tregs in tolerant kidney transplant recipients. Libraries were prepared by immunoSEQ multiplex PCR; TCRdb keeps only in-frame clonotypes and omits some of them. This table has fewer than 65,000 clones, approximately 85% appearing once. The source was Tregs from blood, collected before the transplant. The receptors shown here come from a human donor who received a combined kidney and bone marrow transplant.

The chain employs TRBV6-1 and TRBJ2-7, with D perhaps TRBD1 (6 bases). The germline gives CDR1 MNHNS, CDR2 SASEGT. The CDR3 has 13 amino acids. Trimming shortened V by 4 bases and J by 4 bases, and 11 bases separated the two germline ends. The CDR3 nucleotides read TGTGCCAGCAGTGGAAGGACAGTGTACGAGCAGTACTTC. Translating gives CASSGRTVYEQYF.

V and J are TRBV6-6 and TRBJ2-7; D is uncertain. The V gene's germline CDR1 is MNHNY and CDR2 SVGAGI (reference sequence). With 6 bases removed from V and 6 bases from J, the gap between germline ends came to 9 bases. The CDR3 is 11 residues long. CDR3 bases: TGTGCCAGCAGCTCAAGCTTCGAGCAGTACTTC. Protein sequence: CASSSSFEQYF.